A single T cell receptor (beta chain) is shown here with its context. CDR3 size: 14 residues. V dropped 3 bases and J dropped 8 bases, with 16 bases sitting between them. Per germline, CDR1 MGHRA and CDR2 YSYEKL. The entry originates in a study of blood T cell repertoires in COVID-19. In the authors' methods: Cell counts per sample came from amplifying reference gene primers. The data were produced by immunoSEQ multiplex PCR, yet TCRdb's version contains in-frame clones alone and is incomplete. The V and J calls and the clone size are those of that table, but D and trimming were determined from the DNA. The table lists approximately 190,000 clones, 82% of them singletons.

The chain has TRBV4-1 and TRBJ1-2; tentative D call: TRBD1 (5 bases). This TCR derives from a woman aged 60-70 years with COVID-19, enrolled during active disease. The material sequenced was peripheral blood. CDR3 nucleotides: TGCGCCAGCAGCCATCCACTGGGGCCCGGGGGCTACACCTTC. The encoded protein is CASSHPLGPGGYTF.